This TCR beta chain is drawn from a study of blood T cell repertoires in COVID-19. In this sample, this clone turned up a few times. Source study methods: Reference gene primer amplification gave estimated nucleated cell counts. Here immunoSEQ multiplex PCR was the method, and the copy in TCRdb shows in-frame clones only, minus some. For V, J and clone size, that table is used; D and trimming come from the DNA. The repertoire holds around 140,000 clones, with over 80% as singletons. CDR1 and CDR2 from the germline V gene are LGHDT and YNNKEL (reference sequence). With 3 bases removed from V and 2 bases from J, the gap between germline ends came to 10 bases. This CDR3 comprises 14 residues.

The TCR originated in a man aged 45 to 65 who had recovered from COVID-19. The V call is TRBV3-1 (or the pseudogene TRBV3-2), the J call TRBJ1-1; TRBD1 might be the D (5 bases). The material sequenced was peripheral blood. In nucleotides, the CDR3 is TGTGCCAGCAGCCAGAGACAGTCTAACACTGAAGCTTTCTTT. Translated: CASSQRQSNTEAFF.